Listed below are T cell receptor beta chains from one sample, sequenced in a study of neurological immune-mediated disorders. Each CDR3 protein is one row after TCRdb ran MiXCR on the 5' RACE reads. The repertoire has 40,000 to 50,000 distinct CDR3 sequences, approximately 10% of them found once; the top ten carry approximately 21%. Sequenced material: PBMCs. Receptors originate from a woman aged 40 to 55 with HTLV-1-associated myelopathy (HAM/TSP). The CDR3 runs from the conserved cysteine through the conserved F or W. The D gene is left open where the match is weak. Expanded clones are given a class, and other clones once, few, many or no size at all.

V: TRBV24-1; D: NA; length: 15; size: many; J: TRBJ2-2; DNA: TGTGCCACCAGTCACAGAACTCCGAACACCGGGGAGCTGTTTTTT; CDR3: CATSHRTPNTGELFF
V: TRBV3-1; D: NA; length: 13; size: few; J: TRBJ2-3; DNA: TGTGCCAGCAGCCAAGCCCGGAGAAATACGCAGTATTTT; CDR3: CASSQARRNTQYF
V: TRBV12-3/TRBV12-4; D: NA; length: 17; size: many; J: TRBJ2-2; DNA: TGTGCCAGCGCTCTACTACTGGGGAAAGATTACACCGGGGAGCTGTTTTTT; CDR3: CASALLLGKDYTGELFF
V: TRBV7-9; D: NA; length: 12; size: NA; J: TRBJ2-3; DNA: TGTGCCAGCAGAGATGGGCGAAATACGCAGTATTTT; CDR3: CASRDGRNTQYF
V: TRBV4-3; D: TRBD1; length: 17; size: many; J: TRBJ1-4; DNA: TGCGCCAGCAGCCAACCGCCTACACCGGGACAGGGAGAAAAACTGTTTTTT; CDR3: CASSQPPTPGQGEKLFF
V: TRBV7-9; D: NA; length: 12; size: many; J: TRBJ2-1; DNA: TGTGCCAGCAGCCCCCCCAGCAATGAGCAGTTCTTC; CDR3: CASSPPSNEQFF
V: TRBV11-3; D: TRBD1; length: 15; size: NA; J: TRBJ2-1; DNA: TGTGCCAGCAGCCCGGGACAGGGGGCGAACAATGAGCAGTTCTTC; CDR3: CASSPGQGANNEQFF
V: TRBV7-2; D: TRBD1; length: 15; size: many; J: TRBJ1-4; DNA: TGTGCCAGCAGCAGTCCGACAGGGGTTCGCGAAAAACTGTTTTTT; CDR3: CASSSPTGVREKLFF
V: TRBV5-1; D: TRBD2; length: 18; size: many; J: TRBJ2-1; DNA: TGCGCCAGCAGCCGCCAGATCCGACTAGCGGGGGGGCTCAGTGAGCAGTTCTTC; CDR3: CASSRQIRLAGGLSEQFF
V: TRBV5-6; D: TRBD1; length: 15; size: many; J: TRBJ2-7; DNA: TGTGCCAGCAGCTCTTTTACACAGGGGCCCTACGAGCAGTACTTC; CDR3: CASSSFTQGPYEQYF
V: TRBV5-1; D: TRBD2; length: 16; size: many; J: TRBJ2-1; DNA: TGCGCCAGCAGCTTGGCCGCGGCGGGGGGCTACAATGAGCAGTTCTTC; CDR3: CASSLAAAGGYNEQFF
V: TRBV25-1; D: NA; length: 13; size: many; J: TRBJ2-3; DNA: TGTGCCAGCAGTGAAGGGTTCACAGATACGCAGTATTTT; CDR3: CASSEGFTDTQYF
V: TRBV4-3; D: NA; length: 15; size: many; J: TRBJ1-2; DNA: TGCGCCAGCAGCCAAGAAGACAGACCTAACTATGGCTACACCTTC; CDR3: CASSQEDRPNYGYTF
V: TRBV28; D: TRBD2; length: 15; size: many; J: TRBJ2-5; DNA: TGTGCCAGCAGTTTCGTTAGCGGGGGGGCAGAGACCCAGTACTTC; CDR3: CASSFVSGGAETQYF
V: TRBV7-8; D: NA; length: 15; size: many; J: TRBJ2-7; DNA: TGTGCCAGCAGCCCGGGCCGGGACCGAGCCTCGGAGCAGTACTTC; CDR3: CASSPGRDRASEQYF
V: TRBV6-2/TRBV6-3; D: NA; length: 17; size: few; J: TRBJ2-6; DNA: TGTGCCAGCAGTGCCGGGCGTGGGGACTCTGGGGCCAACGTCCTGACTTTC; CDR3: CASSAGRGDSGANVLTF
V: TRBV7-2; D: TRBD2; length: 15; size: many; J: TRBJ2-2; DNA: TGTGCCAGCAGCATGACTAGCGGGGGCACCGGGGAGCTGTTTTTT; CDR3: CASSMTSGGTGELFF
V: TRBV12-3/TRBV12-4; D: NA; length: 12; size: NA; J: TRBJ2-1; DNA: TGTGCCAGCAGTTCGTCAGTCAATGAGCAGTTCTTC; CDR3: CASSSSVNEQFF
V: TRBV2; D: NA; length: 13; size: many; J: TRBJ2-7; DNA: TGTGCCAGCAGGCCTAGATCAGACGGTGAGCAGTACTTC; CDR3: CASRPRSDGEQYF
V: TRBV12-3/TRBV12-4; D: NA; length: 14; size: many; J: TRBJ1-3; DNA: TGTGCCAGCAGTTTGGGAGCCTCTGGAAACACCATATATTTT; CDR3: CASSLGASGNTIYF
V: TRBV7-6; D: NA; length: 14; size: NA; J: TRBJ1-1; DNA: TGTGCCAACAGCTTAGGTGGCAGGGACACTGAAGCTTTATTT; CDR3: CANSLGGRDTEALF
V: TRBV7-2; D: NA; length: 15; size: many; J: TRBJ1-2; DNA: TGTGCCAGCAGCTTAGTTATAGGGGAAGGCTATGGCTACACCTTC; CDR3: CASSLVIGEGYGYTF
V: TRBV12-3/TRBV12-4; D: NA; length: 13; size: many; J: TRBJ1-1; DNA: TGTGCCAGCAGTTTATATATGAACACTGAAGCTTTCTTT; CDR3: CASSLYMNTEAFF
V: TRBV29-1; D: TRBD1; length: 13; size: many; J: TRBJ1-4; DNA: TGCAGCGTTGAGACAGGGGCTGATGAAAAACTGTTTTTT; CDR3: CSVETGADEKLFF
V: TRBV7-2; D: NA; length: 14; size: many; J: TRBJ1-1; DNA: TGTGCCAGCAGCTCCAGCACATGGAACACTGAAGCTTTCTTT; CDR3: CASSSSTWNTEAFF
V: TRBV4-1; D: NA; length: 16; size: NA; J: TRBJ1-2; DNA: TGCGCCAGCAGCCTAGACAGGTGCGACCTCTTTTATGGCTACACCTTC; CDR3: CASSLDRCDLFYGYTF
V: TRBV20-1; D: NA; length: 13; size: many; J: TRBJ2-2; DNA: TGCAGTGCTAGATTCCCGAACACCGGGGAGCTGTTTTTT; CDR3: CSARFPNTGELFF
V: TRBV20-1; D: NA; length: 14; size: NA; J: TRBJ1-1; DNA: TGCAGTGCTAGAGCCTTAAAGGCGGGAACTGAAGCTTTCTTT; CDR3: CSARALKAGTEAFF